The clone carrying this T cell receptor beta chain was observed once. The antigen is unknown. The data stem from a study of radiation and T cells in renal cell carcinoma. Only in-frame clones appear in the TCRdb table, and some are missing; sequencing was by immunoSEQ multiplex PCR. The sample gives about 18,000 clones, 55% of which show up once; around 11% is in the top ten. Treatment meaning: 15 Gy SBRT to primary tumor, nephrectomy 4 weeks later. The CDR3 covers 14 residues. Between the trimmed V and J ends, which lost 1 base and 4 bases, there was a span of 9 bases. Germline V lookup: CDR1 SGHNT, CDR2 YENEEA. Notes on the study in general: Irradiated tumors had higher TCR clonality than control tumors. From baseline, blood top tumor clonotypes peaked at 2 weeks post-radiation. Compared with controls, irradiated tumors had more, larger dominant CDR3 motifs.

The sequences come from tumor tissue, collected from a patient whose treatment included radiotherapy and nephrectomy. The chain carries TRBV11-3 and TRBJ2-3; the D gene is possibly TRBD2 (5 bases). This clonotype was obtained from a man in his forties or fifties with renal cell carcinoma. CDR3 protein: CASSLGSRADTQYF. The CDR3 DNA sequence: TGTGCCAGCAGCTTAGGGTCGAGGGCAGATACGCAGTATTTT.